The 16 T cell receptor beta chains below come from one sample, sequenced in a study of regulatory T cells in long-lasting Graves disease. The time point: newly diagnosed GD, antithyroid drugs for less than 3 months. RNA from PBMCs was the source of the TCR library. Arm-PCR of CDR3 regions and iRepertoire HTBI primers were used to build TCR beta libraries. TCRdb reprocessed the multiplex PCR reads via MiXCR and lists one record per CDR3 protein. The repertoire has about 540,000 distinct CDR3 sequences, around an eighth of them found once; the top ten carry 10%. These same data were also listed under a study on T cells in Graves' hyperthyroidism and ophthalmopathy.

Sequencing was performed on peripheral blood mononuclear cells (PBMCs), taken at new diagnosis, from a patient treated with antithyroid drugs. These receptors all stem from a man aged 25 to 45 with Graves disease.

V and J are TRBV9 and TRBJ1-6; no clear D. This CDR3 is built from 15 residues. Germline CDR1 SGDLS, CDR2 YYNGEE. Trimming took off 4 bases at V and 3 bases at J, with 11 bases between the two ends. This CDR3 reads CASSHSGGYNSPLHF. For the CDR3, the DNA is TGTGCCAGCAGCCATTCGGGTGGCTATAATTCACCCCTCCACTTT.

J is TRBJ1-2 and V is TRBV3-1; D perhaps matches TRBD1 (6 bases). V lost 1 base, J lost 5 bases, and 11 bases lay in between. CDR3 size: 14 residues. Germline V gene data show CDR1 as LGHDT and CDR2 as YNNKEL (reference sequence). The CDR3, as DNA: TGTGCCAGCAGCCAAGGGACAGTTGGATATGGCTACACCTTC. Translating it yields CASSQGTVGYGYTF.

This clonotype was picked up many times. The J gene is TRBJ2-1, the V gene TRBV11-2; D unresolved. The V gene's germline CDR1 is SGHAT and CDR2 FQNNGV. The CDR3 length is 15 residues. V was cut by 8 bases and J by 12 bases, with 26 bases left in between. Here the CDR3 reads CASRWSGWNPMGQFF. The CDR3 DNA reads TGTGCCAGCCGCTGGTCGGGCTGGAACCCAATGGGGCAGTTCTTC. Based on the CDR3 plus reference TRBV11-2 and TRBJ2-1, the full variable domain is EAGVAQSPRYKIIEKRQSVAFWCNPISGHATLYWYQQILGQGPKLLIQFQNNGVVDDSQLPKDRFSAERLKGVDSTLKIQPAKLEDSAVYLCASRWSGWNPMGQFFGPGTRLTVL.

This clonotype was counted many times. The gene calls are TRBV12-3 or TRBV12-4 and TRBJ2-1; D possibly corresponds to TRBD2 (6 bases). The ends were cut back, 5 bases at V and 3 bases at J, with 11 bases in the middle. There are 14 residues in the CDR3. CDR3 nucleotides: TGTGCCAGCAGTGCGGGACCCTTCTACAATGAGCAGTTCTTC. It translates to CASSAGPFYNEQFF.

There are many counts of this clonotype. This sequence joins TRBV28 and TRBJ1-3; 8 bases map to TRBD1. This CDR3 has 16 amino acids. Germline CDR1 reads MDHEN; CDR2 reads SYDVKM. J gave up 0 bases and V 7 bases, and 8 bases lay outside the gene matches. CDR3 bases: TGTGCCAGCACCCCGGGACAGGCGATCTCTGGAAACACCATATATTTT. This translates into CASTPGQAISGNTIYF.

Many counts were recorded for this clonotype. The rearrangement links TRBV2 to TRBJ2-5; 7 positions match TRBD2. Germline loops: CDR1 SNHLY, CDR2 FYNNEI. The CDR3 extends over 14 amino acids. J gave up 4 bases and V 4 bases, and 6 bases lay outside the gene matches. The CDR3: CASSGGGSGETQYF. As DNA, the CDR3 is TGTGCCAGCAGTGGAGGCGGGAGCGGAGAGACCCAGTACTTC.

This clonotype appeared a few times. The rearrangement uses TRBV20-1 and TRBJ2-3; perhaps TRBD2 as D (5 bases). The CDR3 is made up of 15 amino acids. Trimming pared 0 bases from V and 2 bases from J, leaving 12 bases between. Germline V gene lookup returns CDR1 DFQATT and CDR2 SNEGSKA (reference sequence). CDR3 DNA sequence: TGCAGTGCTAGAGATCAGGCGGGCCTCACAGATACGCAGTATTTT. Residues: CSARDQAGLTDTQYF.

J is TRBJ2-5 and V is TRBV5-1; 7 bases fit TRBD2. The germline V gene encodes CDR1 SGHRS and CDR2 YFSETQ. V was pared by 4 bases and J by 2 bases, with 5 bases of the junction left unmatched. The CDR3 spans 14 residues. This CDR3 is CASSNGAGQETQYF. Here the CDR3 DNA reads TGCGCCAGCAGCAATGGAGCGGGACAAGAGACCCAGTACTTC.

Ten or more counts support this clonotype. This sequence joins TRBV6-5 and TRBJ2-5, with TRBD2 identical over 8 bases. Germline lookup yields CDR1 MNHEY and CDR2 SVGAGI. With 2 bases clipped from V and 6 bases from J, the junction kept 8 bases outside the gene matches. The length of the CDR3 is 15 residues. The CDR3 region is CASSYVFREGKTQYF. In DNA form, the CDR3 reads TGTGCCAGCAGTTACGTGTTTCGGGAGGGCAAGACCCAGTACTTC.

This clonotype has ten or more counts. The chain employs TRBV2 and TRBJ1-3; D is unclear. V was cut by 5 bases and J by 2 bases, with 7 bases left in between. CDR3 size: 13 residues. Germline CDR1 and CDR2: SNHLY and FYNNEI. The CDR3 DNA follows: TGTGCCAGCAGTTTCGATCCTGGAAACACCATATATTTT. It yields the protein CASSFDPGNTIYF.

The chain uses TRBV11-2 and TRBJ2-3; tentative D call: TRBD2 (6 bases). Looked up from germline, CDR1 is SGHAT and CDR2 is FQNNGV. The CDR3 spans 19 residues. The V end lost 2 bases, the J end lost 2 bases, and 23 bases lay between the germline ends. Here the CDR3 reads CASSLRGGKGRENTDTQYF. Written as DNA, the CDR3 is TGTGCCAGCAGCTTAAGGGGCGGGAAGGGTCGGGAAAACACAGATACGCAGTATTTT.

This clonotype was counted ten times or more. The chain has TRBV12-3 or TRBV12-4 and TRBJ2-1, with 8 bases matching TRBD1. The CDR3 is made up of 14 amino acids. V was clipped by 2 bases and J by 6 bases; unmatched bases: 3. The DNA of the CDR3 is TGTGCCAGCAGTTTACGGCAGGGGGCCAATGAGCAGTTCTTC. Its translation is CASSLRQGANEQFF.

The table lists this clonotype with a few counts. The chain recombines TRBV3-1 with TRBJ1-5; no clear D gene. Germline V gene lookup returns CDR1 LGHDT and CDR2 YNNKEL (reference sequence). V was clipped by 4 bases and J by 5 bases, with 15 bases between them. The CDR3 contains 15 residues. The CDR3 bases are TGTGCCAGCAGCCTGTACCATGCAGGCGATCAGCCCCAGCATTTT. This gives the protein CASSLYHAGDQPQHF.

This clonotype appeared many times. The V and J genes are TRBV5-1 and TRBJ2-4, with D unresolved. This CDR3 comprises 15 residues. Germline V lookup: CDR1 SGHRS, CDR2 YFSETQ. V was pared by 1 base and J by 3 bases, with 11 bases between. The CDR3 loop is CASSLKALSKNIQYF. Written as DNA, the CDR3 is TGCGCCAGCAGCTTGAAAGCACTTAGCAAAAACATTCAGTACTTC.

The chain employs TRBV30 and TRBJ2-3, with 12 bases lining up with TRBD2. Germline V CDR1 and CDR2: GTSNPN, SVGIG (reference sequence). Unmatched junction bases numbered 3, after V lost 3 bases and J lost 2 bases. The CDR3 has 15 residues. CDR3 sequence reads: CAWSRLAGATDTQYF. DNA for the CDR3: TGTGCCTGGAGCAGACTAGCGGGAGCCACAGATACGCAGTATTTT.

This clonotype was detected ten times or more. This chain uses TRBV6-1 with TRBJ2-6; D perhaps matches TRBD1 (6 bases). Germline V gives CDR1 MNHNS, CDR2 SASEGT. The CDR3 length is 15 residues. Trimming pared 5 bases from V and 3 bases from J, leaving 11 bases between. The CDR3, as DNA: TGTGCCAGCAGTCGCACAGGGAGTGGGGCCAACGTCCTGACTTTC. Protein product: CASSRTGSGANVLTF.